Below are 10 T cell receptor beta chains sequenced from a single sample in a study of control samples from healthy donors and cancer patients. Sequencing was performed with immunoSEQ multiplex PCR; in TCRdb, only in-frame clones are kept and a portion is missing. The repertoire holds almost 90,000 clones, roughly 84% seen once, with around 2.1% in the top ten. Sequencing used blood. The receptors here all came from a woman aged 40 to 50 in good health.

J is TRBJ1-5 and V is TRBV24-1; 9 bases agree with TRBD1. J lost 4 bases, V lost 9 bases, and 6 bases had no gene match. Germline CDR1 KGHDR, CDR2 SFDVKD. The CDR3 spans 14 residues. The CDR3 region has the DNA TGTGCCACCCAGGGACAGGGTTATAATCAGCCCCAGCATTTT. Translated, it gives CATQGQGYNQPQHF.

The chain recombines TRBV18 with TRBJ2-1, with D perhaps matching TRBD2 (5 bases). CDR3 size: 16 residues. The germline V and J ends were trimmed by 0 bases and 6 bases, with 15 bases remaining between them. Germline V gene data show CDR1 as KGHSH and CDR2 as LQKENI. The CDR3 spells CASSPPRASGGNEQFF. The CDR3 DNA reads TGTGCCAGCTCACCACCGCGGGCTAGTGGCGGCAATGAGCAGTTCTTC.

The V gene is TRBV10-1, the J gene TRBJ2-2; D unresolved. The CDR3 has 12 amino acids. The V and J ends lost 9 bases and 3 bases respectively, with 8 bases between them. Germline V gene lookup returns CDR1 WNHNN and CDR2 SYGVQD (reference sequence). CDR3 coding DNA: TGCGCCAGTCAAAAGGACACCGGGGAGCTGTTTTTT. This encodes CASQKDTGELFF.

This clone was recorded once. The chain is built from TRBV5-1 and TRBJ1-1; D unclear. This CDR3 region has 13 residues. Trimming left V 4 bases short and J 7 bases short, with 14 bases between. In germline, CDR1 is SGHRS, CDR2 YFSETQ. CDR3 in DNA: TGCGCCAGCAGCGGGCCCTCGGCCCTTGAAGCTTTCTTT. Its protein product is CASSGPSALEAFF. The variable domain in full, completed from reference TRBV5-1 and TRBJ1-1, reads KAGVTQTPRYLIKTRGQQVTLSCSPISGHRSVSWYQQTPGQGLQFLFEYFSETQRNKGNFPGRFSGRQFSNSRSEMNVSTLELGDSALYLCASSGPSALEAFFGQGTRLTVV.

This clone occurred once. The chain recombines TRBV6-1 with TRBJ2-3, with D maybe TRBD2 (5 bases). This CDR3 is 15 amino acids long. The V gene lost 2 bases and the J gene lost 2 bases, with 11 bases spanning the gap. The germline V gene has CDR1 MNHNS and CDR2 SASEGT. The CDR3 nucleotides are TGTGCCAGCAGTGAATACGGGGAAACCACAGATACGCAGTATTTT. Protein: CASSEYGETTDTQYF.

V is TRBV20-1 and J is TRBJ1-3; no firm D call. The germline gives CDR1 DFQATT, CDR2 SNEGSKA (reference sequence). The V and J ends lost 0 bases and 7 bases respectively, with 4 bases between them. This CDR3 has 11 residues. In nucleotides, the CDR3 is TGCAGTGCTAGAGAATTCAACACCATATATTTT. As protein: CSAREFNTIYF.

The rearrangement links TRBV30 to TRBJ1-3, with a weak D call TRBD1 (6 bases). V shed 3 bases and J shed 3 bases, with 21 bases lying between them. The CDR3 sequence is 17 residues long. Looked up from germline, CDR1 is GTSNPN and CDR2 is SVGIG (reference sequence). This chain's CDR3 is CAWRDTRQVVFGNTIYF. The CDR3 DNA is TGTGCCTGGAGAGATACCCGACAGGTCGTTTTTGGAAACACCATATATTTT.

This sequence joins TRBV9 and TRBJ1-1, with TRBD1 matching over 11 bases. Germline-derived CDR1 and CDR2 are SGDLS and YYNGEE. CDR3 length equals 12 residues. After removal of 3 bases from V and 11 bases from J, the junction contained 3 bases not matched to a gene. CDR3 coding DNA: TGTGCCAGCAGCGGGAGGGACAGGGGGGCTTTCTTT. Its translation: CASSGRDRGAFF.

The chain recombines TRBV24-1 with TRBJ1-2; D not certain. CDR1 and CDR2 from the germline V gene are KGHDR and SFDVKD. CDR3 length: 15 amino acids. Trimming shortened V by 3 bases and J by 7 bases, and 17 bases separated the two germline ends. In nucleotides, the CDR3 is TGTGCCACCAGTGATAACTCCGGGAGAATCACTGGCTACACCTTC. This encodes CATSDNSGRITGYTF.

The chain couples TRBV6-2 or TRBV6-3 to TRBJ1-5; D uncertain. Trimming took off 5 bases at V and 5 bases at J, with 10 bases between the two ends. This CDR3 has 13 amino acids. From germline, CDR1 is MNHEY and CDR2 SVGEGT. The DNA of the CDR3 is TGTGCCAGCAGTCCGGACGGTTATCAGCCCCAGCATTTT. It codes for CASSPDGYQPQHF.